This is a list of T cell receptor beta chains from one sample in a study of cytomegalovirus exposure and HLA in healthy donors. Here immunoSEQ multiplex PCR was the method, and the copy in TCRdb shows in-frame clones only, minus some. The sample consists of approximately 200,000 clones, about 79% of them appearing once. Source material: PBMCs. The receptors stem from a woman in her twenties or thirties in good health and CMV-seropositive. Both conserved end residues are part of each CDR3. The order of the fields is V gene, J gene, D gene, clone size, CDR3 protein, CDR3 DNA. A D gene is named only where the DNA matches it firmly. Rows give clone size only sometimes, using once, few, many, or a class for an expanded clone.

>TRBV5-1|TRBJ2-6|TRBD1|NA
CASSGGQGISGANVLTF
TGCGCCAGCAGCGGGGGACAGGGGATCTCTGGGGCCAACGTCCTGACTTTC
>TRBV29-1|TRBJ1-5|NA|NA
CSARDTQGQPQHF
TGCAGCGCCCGGGACACACAAGGCCAGCCCCAGCATTTT
>TRBV10-3|TRBJ2-5|NA|NA
CATWTARRETQYF
TGTGCCACCTGGACAGCCCGGAGAGAGACCCAGTACTTC
>TRBV19|TRBJ1-2|NA|NA
CASRWEGPGYTF
TGTGCCAGCCGATGGGAGGGGCCTGGCTACACCTTC
>TRBV6-5|TRBJ1-5|NA|NA
CASSYSIFRANQPQHF
TGTGCCAGCAGTTACTCGATTTTCAGGGCTAATCAGCCCCAGCATTTT
>TRBV5-1|TRBJ1-2|TRBD1|NA
CASSPDRYGYTF
TGCGCCAGCAGCCCGGACAGGTATGGCTACACCTTC
>TRBV28|TRBJ2-7|TRBD1|NA
CASSLTGGYEQYF
TGTGCCAGCAGTCTGACAGGGGGCTACGAGCAGTACTTC
>TRBV7-9|TRBJ1-5|NA|NA
CASSLAGGNQPQHF
TGTGCCAGCAGCTTGGCAGGAGGTAATCAGCCCCAGCATTTT
>TRBV5-1|TRBJ2-1|TRBD1|once
CASSLADRVWNEQFF
TGCGCCAGCAGCTTGGCCGACAGGGTATGGAATGAGCAGTTCTTC
>TRBV29-1|TRBJ1-1|TRBD1|NA
CSVPGTGGEGNTEAFF
TGCAGCGTTCCCGGGACAGGGGGCGAGGGGAACACTGAAGCTTTCTTT
>TRBV7-9|TRBJ2-7|TRBD1|once
CASSGGRQGYEQYF
TGTGCCAGCAGCGGCGGAAGACAGGGGTACGAGCAGTACTTC
>TRBV27|TRBJ2-1|TRBD1|NA
CASSSGTGFAEQFF
TGTGCCAGCAGTTCCGGGACAGGGTTCGCTGAGCAGTTCTTC
>TRBV28|TRBJ1-5|NA|NA
CASSLGDTNQPQHF
TGTGCCAGCAGTTTGGGGGACACCAATCAGCCCCAGCATTTT
>TRBV15|TRBJ2-2|NA|NA
CATSRETGELFF
TGTGCCACCAGCAGAGAGACAGGGGAGCTGTTTTTT
>TRBV27|TRBJ2-7|TRBD1|NA
CASSLRGQGGYEQYF
TGTGCCAGCAGTTTAAGGGGACAGGGGGGCTACGAGCAGTACTTC
>TRBV27|TRBJ2-7|NA|NA
CASSSRVAYEQYF
TGTGCCAGCAGTTCCCGGGTCGCCTACGAGCAGTACTTC
>TRBV6-1|TRBJ2-1|NA|NA
CASKFQSYNEQFF
TGTGCCAGCAAGTTCCAGTCCTACAATGAGCAGTTCTTC
>TRBV30|TRBJ1-5|TRBD1|NA
CAWSVGRTGNSNQPQHF
TGTGCCTGGAGTGTAGGTAGGACAGGGAATAGCAATCAGCCCCAGCATTTT
>TRBV5-1|TRBJ2-5|TRBD1|many
CASGPGTGTQETQYF
TGCGCCAGCGGCCCTGGGACAGGGACCCAAGAGACCCAGTACTTC
>TRBV5-6|TRBJ2-1|TRBD2|NA
CASSLDGTSGKLGEQFF
TGTGCCAGCAGCCTTGACGGGACTAGCGGGAAACTTGGTGAGCAGTTCTTC
>TRBV13|TRBJ1-2|NA|NA
CASSLEGGTSNYGYTF
TGTGCCAGCAGCTTAGAGGGAGGTACAAGTAACTATGGCTACACCTTC
>TRBV28|TRBJ2-7|NA|NA
CASSLRGRTYEQYF
TGTGCCAGCAGTTTAAGGGGCAGGACCTACGAGCAGTACTTC
>TRBV29-1|TRBJ2-5|TRBD1|NA
CSVVAGGWETQYF
TGCAGCGTTGTTGCAGGGGGCTGGGAGACCCAGTACTTC
>TRBV2|TRBJ1-2|NA|NA
CASSEQGSYGYTF
TGTGCCAGCAGTGAACAGGGTAGCTATGGCTACACCTTC
>TRBV2|TRBJ1-2|NA|NA
CASSAYFGYTF
TGTGCCAGCAGTGCTTACTTCGGCTACACCTTC
>TRBV28|TRBJ1-1|TRBD1|NA
CASRGDRGLTEAFF
TGTGCCAGCAGAGGGGACAGGGGGCTTACTGAAGCTTTCTTT
>TRBV10-3|TRBJ1-3|NA|NA
CAISEIGNTIYF
TGTGCCATCAGTGAGATAGGAAACACCATATATTTT
>TRBV5-4|TRBJ2-7|TRBD2|NA
CASSSGLAAYEQYF
TGTGCCAGCAGCTCCGGACTAGCGGCCTACGAGCAGTACTTC
>TRBV7-9|TRBJ2-1|NA|NA
CASSTGSYREGEQFF
TGTGCCAGCAGCACCGGTTCGTACAGGGAAGGTGAGCAGTTCTTC
>TRBV5-4|TRBJ1-4|TRBD1|NA
CASSQTGGYEKLFF
TGTGCCAGCAGTCAGACAGGGGGCTATGAAAAACTGTTTTTT
>TRBV15|TRBJ2-3|TRBD2|NA
CATSRSRLAGETDTQYF
TGTGCCACCAGCAGATCCCGACTAGCGGGAGAGACAGATACGCAGTATTTT